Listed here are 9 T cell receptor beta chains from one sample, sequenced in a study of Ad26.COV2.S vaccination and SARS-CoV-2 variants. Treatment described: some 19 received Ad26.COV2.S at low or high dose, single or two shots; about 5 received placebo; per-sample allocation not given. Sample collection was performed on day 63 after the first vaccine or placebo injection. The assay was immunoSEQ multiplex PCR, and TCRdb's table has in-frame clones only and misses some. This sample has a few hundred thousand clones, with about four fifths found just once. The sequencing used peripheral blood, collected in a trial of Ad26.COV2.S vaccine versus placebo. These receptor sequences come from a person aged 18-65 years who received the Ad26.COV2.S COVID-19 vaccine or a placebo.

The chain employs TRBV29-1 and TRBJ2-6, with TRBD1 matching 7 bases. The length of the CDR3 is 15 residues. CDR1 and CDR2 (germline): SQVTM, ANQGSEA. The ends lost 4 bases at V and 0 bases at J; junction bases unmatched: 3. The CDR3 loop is CSVARDSSGANVLTF. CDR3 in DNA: TGCAGCGTTGCCCGGGACAGCTCTGGGGCCAACGTCCTGACTTTC.

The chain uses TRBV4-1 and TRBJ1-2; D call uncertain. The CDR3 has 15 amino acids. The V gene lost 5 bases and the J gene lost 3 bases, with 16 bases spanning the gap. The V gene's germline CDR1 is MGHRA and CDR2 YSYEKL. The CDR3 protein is CASSSPRQNYYGYTF. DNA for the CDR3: TGCGCCAGCAGCTCTCCCAGGCAGAACTACTATGGCTACACCTTC.

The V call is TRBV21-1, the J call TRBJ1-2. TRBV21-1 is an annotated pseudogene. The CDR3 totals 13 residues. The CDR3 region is CASSGGENYGYTF. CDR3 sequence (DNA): TGTGCCAGCAGCGGAGGGGAAAACTATGGCTACACCTTC.

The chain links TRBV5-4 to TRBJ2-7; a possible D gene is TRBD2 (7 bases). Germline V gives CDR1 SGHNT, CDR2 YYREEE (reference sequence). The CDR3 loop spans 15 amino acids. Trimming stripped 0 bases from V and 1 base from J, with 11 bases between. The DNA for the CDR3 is TGTGCCAGCAGCTTGGTGGGGGGGGCATCCTACGAGCAGTACTTC. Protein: CASSLVGGASYEQYF.

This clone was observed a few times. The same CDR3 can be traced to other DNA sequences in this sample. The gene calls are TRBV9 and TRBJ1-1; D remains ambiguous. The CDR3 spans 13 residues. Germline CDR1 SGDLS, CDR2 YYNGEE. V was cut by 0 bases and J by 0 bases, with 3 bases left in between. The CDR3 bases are TGTGCCAGCAGCGTAGAGGTGAACACTGAAGCTTTCTTT. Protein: CASSVEVNTEAFF.

The CDR3 is CASSLSGYEQFF. CDR3 in DNA: TGTGCCAGCAGCTTATCGGGCTATGAGCAGTTCTTC. The chain employs TRBV7-8 and TRBJ2-1; the D is unclear. CDR1 and CDR2 from the germline V gene are SGHVS and FQNEAQ. Trimming cost V 2 bases and J 8 bases, with 7 bases left between them. This CDR3 region has 12 residues.

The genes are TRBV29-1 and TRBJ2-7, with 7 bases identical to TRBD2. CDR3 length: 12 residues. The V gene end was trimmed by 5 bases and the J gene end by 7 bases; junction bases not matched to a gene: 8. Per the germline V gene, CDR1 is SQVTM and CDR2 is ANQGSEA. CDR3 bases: TGCAGCGTTCAGCGGGGTGTAAGGGAGCAGTACTTC. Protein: CSVQRGVREQYF.

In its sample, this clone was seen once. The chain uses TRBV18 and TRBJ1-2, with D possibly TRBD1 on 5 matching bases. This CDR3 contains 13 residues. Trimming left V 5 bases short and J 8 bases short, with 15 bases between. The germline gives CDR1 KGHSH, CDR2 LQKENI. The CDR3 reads CASSSTGGEGYTF. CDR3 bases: TGTGCCAGCTCATCAACTGGGGGGGAAGGCTACACCTTC.

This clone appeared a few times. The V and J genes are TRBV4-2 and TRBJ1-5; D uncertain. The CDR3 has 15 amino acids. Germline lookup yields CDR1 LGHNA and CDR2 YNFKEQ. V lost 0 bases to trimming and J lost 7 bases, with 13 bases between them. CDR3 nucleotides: TGTGCCAGCAGCCAAGATTATTGGTCCACCCAGCCCCAGCATTTT. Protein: CASSQDYWSTQPQHF.